These 3 T cell receptor beta chains were all obtained from the same sample, sequenced in a study of radiation and T cells in renal cell carcinoma. Profiled with immunoSEQ multiplex PCR; TCRdb holds only in-frame clones, not every one. The repertoire has about 15,000 clones, about three fifths of them found once; the top ten carry around 27%. Treatment in this sample: 15 Gy SBRT to primary tumor, nephrectomy 4 weeks later. The sample consisted of tumor tissue, taken from a patient whose treatment included radiotherapy and nephrectomy. The receptors come from a woman aged 70 to 79 with renal cell carcinoma.

The chain uses TRBV5-1 and TRBJ2-5, with TRBD2 identical over 8 bases. Per germline, CDR1 SGHRS and CDR2 YFSETQ. This CDR3 has 14 residues. Trimming removed 4 bases from V and 5 bases from J; junction bases left unmatched: 7. CDR3 DNA: TGCGCCAGCAGCCTAGCGGGCATCATGGAGACCCAGTACTTC. This sequence encodes CASSLAGIMETQYF.

In regard to this clone: Other DNA sequences in the sample encode the same CDR3. The gene calls are TRBV10-1 and TRBJ1-1; TRBD1 agrees at 9 bases. Unmatched junction bases numbered 2, after V lost 5 bases and J lost 4 bases. This CDR3 has 13 amino acids. From germline, CDR1 is WNHNN and CDR2 SYGVQD (reference sequence). The CDR3 DNA reads as TGCGCCAGCAGTAGGGACAGGGTCACTGAAGCTTTCTTT. It codes for CASSRDRVTEAFF.

V usage is TRBV19 and J usage is TRBJ2-7; D tentatively reads TRBD1 or TRBD2 (5 bases each). Trimming took 8 bases from V and 2 from J, leaving 13 bases between them. CDR1 LNHDA and CDR2 SQIVND come from the germline V gene (reference sequence). CDR3 size: 13 residues. For the CDR3, the DNA is TGTGCCAGTGGTAGGTGGGGGACCTACGAGCAGTACTTC. It translates to CASGRWGTYEQYF.